Reported below is one TCR beta chain. Its specificity is not known. This CDR3 region has 17 residues. The germline CDR1 and CDR2 sequences are MNHEY and SMNVEV (reference sequence). V dropped 0 bases and J dropped 4 bases, with 16 bases sitting between them. TCRdb processed the reads anew with MiXCR; each CDR3 protein has one entry. Of 550,000 to 850,000 distinct CDR3 sequences listed, around 30% were seen once; the top ten hold 15% to 20%. This record belongs to a study of T cell repertoires in cytomegalovirus infection. Study context: CMV epitopes, recently identified HLA-C-restricted and well-studied HLA-B-restricted, were used. Based on public TCR beta signatures, there were indications of CMV infection and of a matching HLA type.

Broader study findings: The cumulative frequency of public TCR beta families distinguished individuals who carried CMV together with the relevant HLA. Clonotype analysis showed dominance of the ex vivo response by HLA-C-restricted CMV-specific TCR beta clonotypes.

The TCR was taken from a human donor in good health (CMV status not recorded). Some clones in this sample may be carry-over from other donors' samples. Material: cultured PBMCs, obtained from culture after CMV antigen stimulation. J is TRBJ1-3 and V is TRBV27; TRBD1 might be the D (5 bases). CDR3 residues: CASSLSGQGSSGNTIYF. The DNA for the CDR3 is TGTGCCAGCAGTTTATCAGGGCAGGGTTCTTCGGGAAACACCATATATTTT.